This TCR beta chain was observed in a study of control samples from healthy donors and cancer patients. Assay: immunoSEQ multiplex PCR; the TCRdb copy retains only in-frame clones and omits some. The profile shows tens of thousands of clones, roughly 93% of them singletons. The CDR3 totals 12 residues. Looked up from germline, CDR1 is SQVTM and CDR2 is ANQGSEA. V lost 4 bases and J 3 bases, leaving 7 bases between the germline ends. The sample comprised blood. The sequence was collected from a woman under 30 in good health. The V gene is TRBV29-1, the J gene TRBJ1-5, with a weak D call TRBD1 (6 bases). CDR3 amino acids: CSVAGVNQPQHF. CDR3 nucleotides: TGCAGCGTTGCAGGGGTCAATCAGCCCCAGCATTTT.